This T cell receptor beta chain came from a study of shared clonotypes between healthy human individuals. Several immunoSEQ plates received, in even portions, the genomic DNA of each subset. The assay was immunoSEQ multiplex PCR, and TCRdb's table has in-frame clones only and misses some. In the table there are about 2 million clones, roughly 94% of which are singletons. This clone has just one count. In germline, CDR1 is SGHRS, CDR2 YFSETQ. This CDR3 comprises 13 residues. V was cut by 6 bases and J by 7 bases, with 11 bases left in between. The chain couples TRBV5-1 to TRBJ1-6, with no clear D. Material for sequencing was naive CD4+ T cells sorted from blood. Subset meaning: CD45RA+ positively selected. The source is a man aged 18-30 years in good health. CDR3 sequence: CASMAGRNSPLHF. The DNA of the CDR3 is TGCGCCAGCATGGCAGGTAGAAATTCACCCCTCCACTTT.